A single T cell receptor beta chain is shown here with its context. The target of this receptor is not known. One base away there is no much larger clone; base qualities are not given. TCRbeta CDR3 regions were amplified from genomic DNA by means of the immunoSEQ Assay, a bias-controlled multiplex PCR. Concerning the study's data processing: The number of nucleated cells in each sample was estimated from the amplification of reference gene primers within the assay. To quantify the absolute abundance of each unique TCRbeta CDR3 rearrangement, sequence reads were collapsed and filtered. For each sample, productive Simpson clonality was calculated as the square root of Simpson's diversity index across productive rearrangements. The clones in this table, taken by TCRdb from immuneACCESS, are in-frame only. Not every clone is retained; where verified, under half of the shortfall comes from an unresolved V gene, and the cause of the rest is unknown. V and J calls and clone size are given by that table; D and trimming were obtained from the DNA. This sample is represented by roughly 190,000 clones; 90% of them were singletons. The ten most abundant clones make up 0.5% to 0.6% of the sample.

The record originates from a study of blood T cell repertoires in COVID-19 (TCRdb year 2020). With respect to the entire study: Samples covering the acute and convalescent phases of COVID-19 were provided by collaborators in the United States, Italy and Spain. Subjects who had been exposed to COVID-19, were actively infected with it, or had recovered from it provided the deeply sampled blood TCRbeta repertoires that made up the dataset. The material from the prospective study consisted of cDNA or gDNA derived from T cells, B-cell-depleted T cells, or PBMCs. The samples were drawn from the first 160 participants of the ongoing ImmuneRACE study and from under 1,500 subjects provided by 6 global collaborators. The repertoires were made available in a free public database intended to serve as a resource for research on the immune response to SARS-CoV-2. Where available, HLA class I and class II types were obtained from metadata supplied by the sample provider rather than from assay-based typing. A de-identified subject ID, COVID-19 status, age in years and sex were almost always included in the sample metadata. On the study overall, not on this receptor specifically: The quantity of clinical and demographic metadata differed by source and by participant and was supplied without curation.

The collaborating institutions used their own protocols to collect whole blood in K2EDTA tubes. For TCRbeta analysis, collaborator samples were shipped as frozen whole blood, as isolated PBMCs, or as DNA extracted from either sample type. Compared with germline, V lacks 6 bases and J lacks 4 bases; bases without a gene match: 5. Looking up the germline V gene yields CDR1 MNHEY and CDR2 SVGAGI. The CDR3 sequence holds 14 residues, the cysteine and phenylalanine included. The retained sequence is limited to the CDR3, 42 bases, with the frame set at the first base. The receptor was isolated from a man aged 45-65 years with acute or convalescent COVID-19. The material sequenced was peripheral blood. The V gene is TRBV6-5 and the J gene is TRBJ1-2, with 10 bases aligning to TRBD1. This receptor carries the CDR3 CASSRDRGGYGYTF. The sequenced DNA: TGTGCCAGCAGCAGGGACAGGGGAGGCTATGGCTACACCTTC.